This TCR beta chain was captured in a study of identical twins. This clonotype has ten or more counts. TCRdb called the 5' RACE reads again in MiXCR, with one record for every CDR3 protein. This table has roughly 200,000 distinct CDR3 sequences, about a sixth appearing once. The CDR3 consists of 13 residues. Germline V gene data show CDR1 as DFQATT and CDR2 as SNEGSKA (reference sequence). Trimming stripped 3 bases from V and 3 bases from J, with 11 bases between. In addition, the sample was reused for a study of T cells expressing NK-cell markers. This second study notes: Just one sequenced donor of eight was HCMV-seronegative, while seven were seropositive. Dominant NKG2C+ clonotypes were found to form about 1.0-7.5% of CD8+ T cells in six donors. HCMV specificity of expanded NKG2C+ T cell clones remained unclear.

The gene calls are TRBV20-1 and TRBJ1-1; D uncertain. This clonotype was sampled from a woman between 18 and 29 years old in good health. Sequencing input: CD8+ T cells sorted from blood. The CDR3 here is CSARDSRDTEAFF. The CDR3 DNA reads as TGCAGTGCTAGGGATTCACGAGACACTGAAGCTTTCTTT.